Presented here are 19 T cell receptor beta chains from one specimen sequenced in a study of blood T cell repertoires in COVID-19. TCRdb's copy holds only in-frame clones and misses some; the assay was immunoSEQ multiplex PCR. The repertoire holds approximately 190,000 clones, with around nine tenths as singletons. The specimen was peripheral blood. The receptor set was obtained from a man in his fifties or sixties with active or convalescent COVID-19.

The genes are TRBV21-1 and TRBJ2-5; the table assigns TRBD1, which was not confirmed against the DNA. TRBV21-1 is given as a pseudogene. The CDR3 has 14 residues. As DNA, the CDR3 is TGTGCCAGCAGCACCAGACAGTACCAAGAGACCCAGTACTTC. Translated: CASSTRQYQETQYF.

CDR3 loop: CASSYGQGRGETQYF. The CDR3 DNA reads TGTGCCAGCAGCTACGGACAGGGGAGGGGAGAGACCCAGTACTTC. This chain joins TRBV7-9 and TRBJ2-5, with TRBD1 matching 9 bases. V was pared by 4 bases and J by 4 bases, with 7 bases of the junction left unmatched. Germline V gives CDR1 SEHNR, CDR2 FQNEAQ (reference sequence). This CDR3 region has 15 residues.

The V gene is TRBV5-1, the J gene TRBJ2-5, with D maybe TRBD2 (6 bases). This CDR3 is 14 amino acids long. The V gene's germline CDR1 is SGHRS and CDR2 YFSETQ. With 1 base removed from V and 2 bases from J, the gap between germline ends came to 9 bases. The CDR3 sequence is CASSLWGEQETQYF. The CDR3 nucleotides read TGCGCCAGCAGCTTGTGGGGGGAGCAAGAGACCCAGTACTTC.

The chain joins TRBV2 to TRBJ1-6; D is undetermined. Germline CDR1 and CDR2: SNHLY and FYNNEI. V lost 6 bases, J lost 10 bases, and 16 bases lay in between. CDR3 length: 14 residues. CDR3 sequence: CASSPEGSRSPLHF. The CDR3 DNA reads TGTGCCAGCAGCCCCGAGGGATCTAGATCACCCCTCCACTTT.

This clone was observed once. CDR3 DNA sequence: TGTGCCAGCAGCTTCAAGGGGGCCGTCTCTGGGGCCAACGTCCTGACTTTC. It translates to CASSFKGAVSGANVLTF. The rearrangement uses TRBV7-9 and TRBJ2-6; 7 bases are a match to TRBD1. CDR3 size: 17 residues. Losses at the gene ends were 3 bases for V and 0 bases for J; bases not matched to a gene: 5. Germline V CDR1 and CDR2: SEHNR, FQNEAQ (reference sequence).

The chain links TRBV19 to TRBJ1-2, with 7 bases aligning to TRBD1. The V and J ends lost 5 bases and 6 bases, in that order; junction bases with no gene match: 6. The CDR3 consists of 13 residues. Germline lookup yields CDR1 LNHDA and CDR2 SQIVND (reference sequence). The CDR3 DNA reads TGTGCCAGTAGTGGAGACAGGGTGAATGGCTACACCTTC. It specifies CASSGDRVNGYTF.

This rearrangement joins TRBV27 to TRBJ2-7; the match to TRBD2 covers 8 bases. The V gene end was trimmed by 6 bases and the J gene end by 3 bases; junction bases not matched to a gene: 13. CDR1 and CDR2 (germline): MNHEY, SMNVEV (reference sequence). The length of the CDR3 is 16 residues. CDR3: CASRQTRAGAIYEQYF. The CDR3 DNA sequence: TGTGCCAGCAGACAAACGCGAGCGGGGGCCATCTACGAGCAGTACTTC.

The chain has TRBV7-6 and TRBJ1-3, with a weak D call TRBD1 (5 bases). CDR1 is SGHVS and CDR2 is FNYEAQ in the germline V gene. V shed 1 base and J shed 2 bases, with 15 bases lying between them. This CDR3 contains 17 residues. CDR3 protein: CASSLGGVFEPGNTIYF. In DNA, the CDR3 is TGTGCCAGCAGCTTAGGGGGGGTCTTTGAACCTGGAAACACCATATATTTT.

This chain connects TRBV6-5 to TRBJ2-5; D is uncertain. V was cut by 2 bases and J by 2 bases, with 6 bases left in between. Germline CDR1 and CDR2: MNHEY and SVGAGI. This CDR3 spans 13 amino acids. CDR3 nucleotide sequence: TGTGCCAGCAGTTACCGCAGGCAAGAGACCCAGTACTTC. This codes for CASSYRRQETQYF.

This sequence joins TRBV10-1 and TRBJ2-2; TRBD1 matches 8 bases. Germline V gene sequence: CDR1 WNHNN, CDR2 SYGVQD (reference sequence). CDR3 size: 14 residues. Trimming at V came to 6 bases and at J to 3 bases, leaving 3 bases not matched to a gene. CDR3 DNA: TGCGCCAGCAGGACGGACAGGGACACCGGGGAGCTGTTTTTT. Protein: CASRTDRDTGELFF.

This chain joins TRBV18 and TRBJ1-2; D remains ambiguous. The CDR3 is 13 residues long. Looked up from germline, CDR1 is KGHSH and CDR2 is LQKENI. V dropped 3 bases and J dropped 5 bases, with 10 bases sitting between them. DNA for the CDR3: TGTGCCAGCTCACCTGCGGGGTCGTATGGCTACACCTTC. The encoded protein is CASSPAGSYGYTF. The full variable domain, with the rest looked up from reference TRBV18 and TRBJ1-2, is NAGVMQNPRHLVRRRGQEARLRCSPMKGHSHVYWYRQLPEEGLKFMVYLQKENIIDESGMPKERFSAEFPKEGPSILRIQQVVRGDSAAYFCASSPAGSYGYTFGSGTRLTVV.

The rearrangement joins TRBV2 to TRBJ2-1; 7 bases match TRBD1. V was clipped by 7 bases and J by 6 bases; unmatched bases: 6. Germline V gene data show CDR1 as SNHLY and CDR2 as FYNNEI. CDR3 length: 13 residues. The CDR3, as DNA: TGTGCCAGCAACTTACAGGGGCGCAATGAGCAGTTCTTC. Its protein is CASNLQGRNEQFF.

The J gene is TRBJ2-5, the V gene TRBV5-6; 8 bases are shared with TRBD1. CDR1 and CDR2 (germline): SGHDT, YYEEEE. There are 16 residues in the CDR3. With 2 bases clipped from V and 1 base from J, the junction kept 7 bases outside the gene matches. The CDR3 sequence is CASSFSPQGGQETQYF. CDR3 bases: TGTGCCAGCAGCTTTTCCCCACAGGGGGGCCAAGAGACCCAGTACTTC.

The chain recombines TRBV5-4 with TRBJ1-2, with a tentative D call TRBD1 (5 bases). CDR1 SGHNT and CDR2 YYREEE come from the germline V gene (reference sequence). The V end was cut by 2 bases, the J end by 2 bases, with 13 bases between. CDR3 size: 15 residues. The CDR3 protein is CASSFGRVNNYGYTF. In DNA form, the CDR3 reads TGTGCCAGCAGCTTCGGCAGGGTAAACAACTATGGCTACACCTTC. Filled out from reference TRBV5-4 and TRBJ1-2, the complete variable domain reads ETGVTQSPTHLIKTRGQQVTLRCSSQSGHNTVSWYQQALGQGPQFIFQYYREEENGRGNFPPRFSGLQFPNYSSELNVNALELDDSALYLCASSFGRVNNYGYTFGSGTRLTVV.

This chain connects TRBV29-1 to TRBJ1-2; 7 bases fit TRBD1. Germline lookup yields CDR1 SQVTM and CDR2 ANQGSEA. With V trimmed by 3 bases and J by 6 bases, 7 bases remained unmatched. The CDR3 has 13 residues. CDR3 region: CSVDPQGSDGYTF. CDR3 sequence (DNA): TGCAGCGTTGACCCACAGGGGTCGGATGGCTACACCTTC.

CDR3 nucleotides: TGCGCCAGCAGCCCGCTGGACAGCCAGAATTCACCCCTCCACTTT. Translated, it gives CASSPLDSQNSPLHF. The chain has TRBV5-1 and TRBJ1-6, with D maybe TRBD1 (6 bases). The CDR3 loop spans 15 amino acids. V was pared by 4 bases and J by 7 bases, with 15 bases between. CDR1 is SGHRS and CDR2 is YFSETQ in the germline V gene.

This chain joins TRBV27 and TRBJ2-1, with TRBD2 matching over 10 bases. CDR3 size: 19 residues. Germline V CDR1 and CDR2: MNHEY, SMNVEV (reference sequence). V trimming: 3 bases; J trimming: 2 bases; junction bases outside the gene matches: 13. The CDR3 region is CASSFPGASGGPPYNEQFF. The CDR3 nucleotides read TGTGCCAGCAGTTTTCCCGGGGCTAGCGGGGGCCCACCCTACAATGAGCAGTTCTTC.

CDR3 in DNA: TGTGCCAGCAGCTCCAGGGCGAACACTGAAGCTTTCTTT. Protein sequence: CASSSRANTEAFF. The chain uses TRBV7-2 and TRBJ1-1, with D perhaps matching TRBD1 (5 bases). This CDR3 has 13 amino acids. Germline CDR1 is SGHTA and CDR2 is FQGNSA. The V end lost 4 bases, the J end lost 1 base, and 7 bases lay between the germline ends.

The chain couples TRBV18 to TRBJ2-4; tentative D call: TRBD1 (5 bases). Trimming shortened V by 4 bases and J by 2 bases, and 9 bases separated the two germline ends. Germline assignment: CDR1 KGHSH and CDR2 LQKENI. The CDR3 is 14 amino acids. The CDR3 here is CASSHDSSKNIQYF. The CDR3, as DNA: TGTGCCAGCTCACACGACAGTTCCAAAAACATTCAGTACTTC. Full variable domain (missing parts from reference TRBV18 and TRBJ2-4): NAGVMQNPRHLVRRRGQEARLRCSPMKGHSHVYWYRQLPEEGLKFMVYLQKENIIDESGMPKERFSAEFPKEGPSILRIQQVVRGDSAAYFCASSHDSSKNIQYFGAGTRLSVL.